A single sample gave rise to the 4 T cell receptor beta chains below, sequenced in a study of cytomegalovirus exposure and HLA in healthy donors. Primers for the PCR totalled 60 Vbeta and 13 Jbeta. The protocol was immunoSEQ multiplex PCR, while the TCRdb copy is restricted to in-frame clones and leaves out a portion. The sample yields around 90,000 clones, approximately 77% seen once. Source material: PBMCs. These receptor sequences come from a human donor in good health.

This rearrangement joins TRBV6-5 to TRBJ1-4, with 8 bases fitting TRBD1. The V gene's germline CDR1 is MNHEY and CDR2 SVGAGI. Trimming took 6 bases from V and 7 from J; bases not matched to a gene: 7. There are 14 residues in the CDR3. CDR3: CASSRDRRGEKLFF. CDR3 sequence (DNA): TGTGCCAGCAGCCGGGACAGGCGGGGTGAAAAACTGTTTTTT.

The chain combines TRBV9 with TRBJ1-3; tentative D call: TRBD1 (6 bases). Looked up from germline, CDR1 is SGDLS and CDR2 is YYNGEE. This CDR3 has 17 residues. Trimming removed 3 bases at V and 1 base at J, with 17 bases between. DNA of the CDR3: TGTGCCAGCAGCGCCCAGCCCGACAGGAGGTCTGGAAACACCATATATTTT. This translates into CASSAQPDRRSGNTIYF.

This chain joins TRBV4-1 and TRBJ1-1; TRBD1 aligns across 10 bases. The germline V gene has CDR1 MGHRA and CDR2 YSYEKL. V trimming: 5 bases; J trimming: 5 bases; junction bases outside the gene matches: 11. The CDR3 covers 16 residues. CDR3 coding DNA: TGCGCCAGCAGCGGCCGAAGCCGACAGGGGGCGACTGAAGCTTTCTTT. This codes for CASSGRSRQGATEAFF.

This clone has only a few counts. This chain joins TRBV28 and TRBJ2-5; the D is unclear. Trimming cost V 7 bases and J 1 base, with 10 bases left between them. Looked up from germline, CDR1 is MDHEN and CDR2 is SYDVKM. This CDR3 region has 13 residues. DNA of the CDR3: TGTGCCAGCACCAACGTGGCCCAAGAGACCCAGTACTTC. It is translated as CASTNVAQETQYF.